These 32 T cell receptor beta chains were sequenced from one sample in a study of T cells after yellow fever vaccination. In TCRdb, the 5' RACE reads were re-called with MiXCR into one record per CDR3 protein. The table shows about 120,000 distinct CDR3 sequences, with roughly 6.8% occurring only once. The specimen was CD4+ T cells sorted from PBMCs, collected 35 to 50 days after the first yellow fever vaccination. Receptor source: a man aged 18-30 years who received the YFV17D yellow fever vaccine.

This clonotype has just a few counts. The chain carries TRBV12-3 or TRBV12-4 and TRBJ2-1; 9 bases align to TRBD1. The CDR3 totals 14 residues. Losses at the gene ends were 7 bases for V and 7 bases for J; bases not matched to a gene: 8. CDR3 sequence reads: CASTRTGDGNEQFF. The CDR3 bases are TGTGCCAGCACCAGGACAGGGGATGGGAATGAGCAGTTCTTC.

At least ten counts were recorded for this clonotype. The chain has TRBV12-3 or TRBV12-4 and TRBJ2-3; D is unresolved. V lost 6 bases to trimming and J lost 6 bases, with 19 bases between them. The length of the CDR3 is 15 residues. This CDR3 reads CASSPSVTGADTQYF. CDR3 nucleotide sequence: TGTGCCAGCAGCCCGAGTGTAACGGGCGCGGATACGCAGTATTTT.

The sample holds many counts of this clonotype. The CDR3 here is CASSFSPGAGELFF. CDR3 sequence (DNA): TGTGCCAGCAGCTTCTCCCCCGGGGCCGGGGAGCTGTTTTTT. This sequence joins TRBV7-2 and TRBJ2-2; D might be TRBD2 (5 bases). Trimming shortened V by 3 bases and J by 6 bases, and 11 bases separated the two germline ends. The CDR3 extends over 14 amino acids. Per the germline V gene, CDR1 is SGHTA and CDR2 is FQGNSA.

This clonotype came up a few times. The rearrangement uses TRBV15 and TRBJ1-5, with D possibly matching TRBD1 (5 bases). This CDR3 contains 13 residues. CDR1 is LNHNV, CDR2 YYDKDF, per germline (reference sequence). The V end was cut by 2 bases, the J end by 6 bases, with 8 bases between. Written as DNA, the CDR3 is TGTGCCACCAGCAGAATGGGGGGTCAGCCCCAGCATTTT. It is translated as CATSRMGGQPQHF.

As regards this clonotype: A read error is possible here, since a much larger clone lies one base away. The CDR3, as DNA: TGCGGCGTCCGACCGAGGAGCTCCTACAATGAGCAGTTCTTC. Translated: CGVRPRSSYNEQFF. The chain is built from TRBV29-1 and TRBJ2-1, with unresolved D. The CDR3 has 14 amino acids. The germline CDR1 and CDR2 sequences are SQVTM and ANQGSEA.

This clonotype was detected ten times or more. The rearrangement links TRBV7-2 to TRBJ2-7, with 8 bases lining up with TRBD2. The germline V gene has CDR1 SGHTA and CDR2 FQGNSA. The V and J ends lost 3 bases and 5 bases, in that order; junction bases with no gene match: 21. The CDR3 length is 19 residues. The CDR3 reads CASSFSPGGGRLAKNEQYF. The CDR3 DNA is TGTGCCAGCAGCTTTTCCCCGGGCGGGGGGAGACTAGCCAAGAACGAGCAGTACTTC. Variable domain in full (rest from reference TRBV7-2 and TRBJ2-7): GAGVSQSPSNKVTEKGKDVELRCDPISGHTALYWYRQSLGQGLEFLIYFQGNSAPDKSGLPSDRFSAERTGGSVSTLTIQRTQQEDSAVYLCASSFSPGGGRLAKNEQYFGPGTRLTVT.

In this sample, this clonotype turned up many times. This chain joins TRBV6-1 and TRBJ1-1; no firm D call. The CDR3 is 14 residues long. V gave up 7 bases and J gave up 0 bases, with 12 bases separating them. The germline V gene has CDR1 MNHNS and CDR2 SASEGT. CDR3 sequence reads: CASTTPDLNTEAFF. The CDR3 bases are TGTGCCAGCACCACCCCCGATTTGAACACTGAAGCTTTCTTT.

V is TRBV5-1 and J is TRBJ2-6; no clear D gene. The CDR3 is 13 residues long. CDR1 is SGHRS, CDR2 YFSETQ, per germline. The V end was cut by 1 base, the J end by 4 bases, with 3 bases between. CDR3 sequence: CASSLIGANVLTF. DNA of the CDR3: TGCGCCAGCAGCTTGATCGGGGCCAACGTCCTGACTTTC.

Worth noting for this clonotype: One base away lies a much larger clone, so this may be a sequencing read error. J is TRBJ2-3 and V is TRBV7-3, with D perhaps TRBD2 (7 bases). This CDR3 is built from 13 residues. Germline V gene lookup returns CDR1 SGHTA and CDR2 FQGTGA. V lost 4 bases and J 14 bases, leaving 19 bases between the germline ends. The DNA for the CDR3 is TGTGCCAGCAGCTGGCGGACTAGGGGGGTGGTGTATTTT. Protein: CASSWRTRGVVYF. Full variable domain (remainder filled in from reference TRBV7-3 and TRBJ2-3): GAGVSQTPSNKVTEKGKYVELRCDPISGHTALYWYRQSLGQGPEFLIYFQGTGAADDSGLPNDRFFAVRPEGSVSTLKIQRTERGDSAVYLCASSWRTRGVVYFGPGTRLTVL.

This clonotype was counted many times. V and J are TRBV3-1 and TRBJ1-2; D is perhaps TRBD1 (6 bases). The CDR3 is 11 amino acids. Germline CDR1 reads LGHDT; CDR2 reads YNNKEL (reference sequence). V dropped 11 bases and J dropped 4 bases, with 11 bases sitting between them. In DNA form, the CDR3 reads TGTGCCTCCAGGGGACTCTATGGCTACACCTTC. Its protein product is CASRGLYGYTF.

This clonotype was observed a few times. V and J are TRBV7-9 and TRBJ2-2, with 7 nucleotides matching TRBD2. CDR3 size: 14 residues. With 5 bases clipped from V and 6 bases from J, the junction kept 6 bases outside the gene matches. Germline CDR1 is SEHNR and CDR2 is FQNEAQ (reference sequence). DNA for the CDR3: TGTGCCAGCAGCCCAAGGGAGGGACCCGGGGAGCTGTTTTTT. Amino acids: CASSPREGPGELFF.

The V and J genes are TRBV20-1 and TRBJ2-1, with 7 bases aligning to TRBD2. The CDR3 length is 14 residues. Losses at the gene ends were 6 bases for V and 0 bases for J; bases not matched to a gene: 5. Germline values: CDR1 DFQATT, CDR2 SNEGSKA (reference sequence). In DNA, the CDR3 is TGCAGTGCCCGGGGGGTCAGCTCCTACAATGAGCAGTTCTTC. Residues: CSARGVSSYNEQFF.

Here the CDR3 DNA reads TGTGCCAGTACTATGTCTAACTATGGCTACACCTTC. This codes for CASTMSNYGYTF. This chain joins TRBV5-4 and TRBJ1-2; no firm D call. V gave up 8 bases and J gave up 0 bases, with 8 bases separating them. This CDR3 contains 12 residues. The germline V gene encodes CDR1 SGHNT and CDR2 YYREEE (reference sequence).

This clonotype was recorded many times. The chain couples TRBV28 to TRBJ2-7; D not resolved. V lost 6 bases to trimming and J lost 7 bases, with 10 bases between them. The CDR3 covers 11 residues. The germline CDR1 and CDR2 sequences are MDHEN and SYDVKM. The CDR3, as DNA: TGTGCCAGCAGCTCATACGGGGAGCAGTACGTC. Encoded protein: CASSSYGEQYV.

This clonotype was picked up many times. The V and J genes are TRBV5-1 and TRBJ1-2; a possible D gene is TRBD1 (5 bases). Trimming shortened V by 4 bases and J by 5 bases, and 15 bases separated the two germline ends. The CDR3 is made up of 14 amino acids. CDR1 SGHRS and CDR2 YFSETQ come from the germline V gene. In nucleotides, the CDR3 is TGCGCCAGCAGCGGGACTGACAGCTCATATGGCTACACCTTC. Its translation: CASSGTDSSYGYTF.

This clonotype came up many times. The chain recombines TRBV7-2 with TRBJ2-5; tentatively, D is TRBD1 (5 bases). Germline assignment: CDR1 SGHTA and CDR2 FQGNSA. V was cut by 4 bases and J by 2 bases, with 11 bases left in between. This CDR3 region has 14 residues. The CDR3 protein is CASSSGGAQETQYF. The CDR3 bases are TGTGCCAGCAGCTCGGGTGGGGCTCAAGAGACCCAGTACTTC. The variable domain in full, completed from reference TRBV7-2 and TRBJ2-5, reads GAGVSQSPSNKVTEKGKDVELRCDPISGHTALYWYRQSLGQGLEFLIYFQGNSAPDKSGLPSDRFSAERTGGSVSTLTIQRTQQEDSAVYLCASSSGGAQETQYFGPGTRLLVL.

This clonotype was recorded a few times. The gene calls are TRBV7-9 and TRBJ2-1; 11 bases fit TRBD1. CDR1 is SEHNR and CDR2 is FQNEAQ in the germline V gene (reference sequence). The CDR3 consists of 21 residues. Losses at the gene ends were 5 bases for V and 7 bases for J; bases not matched to a gene: 25. CDR3 nucleotides: TGTGCCAGCAGCCATTACCAGACCGGGACAGGGGGTTGGCGGGGGAGGAATGAGCAGTTCTTC. Encoded protein: CASSHYQTGTGGWRGRNEQFF.

This clonotype was counted many times. This rearrangement joins TRBV5-1 to TRBJ2-5; 9 nucleotides line up with TRBD1. The ends lost 0 bases at V and 4 bases at J; junction bases unmatched: 13. From germline, CDR1 is SGHRS and CDR2 YFSETQ. This CDR3 is 18 amino acids long. The CDR3 loop is CASSLAGGGQGLTETQYF. The CDR3 nucleotides read TGCGCCAGCAGCTTGGCCGGAGGAGGACAGGGGTTGACAGAGACCCAGTACTTC.

Ten or more counts support this clonotype. This chain joins TRBV5-1 and TRBJ2-5; possibly TRBD1 for D (5 bases). Trimming shortened V by 7 bases and J by 1 base, and 14 bases separated the two germline ends. This CDR3 is built from 14 residues. CDR1 is SGHRS, CDR2 YFSETQ, per germline. This CDR3 reads CASATQGGQETQYF. The CDR3 DNA sequence: TGCGCCAGCGCCACCCAGGGTGGCCAAGAGACCCAGTACTTC.

There are many counts of this clonotype. This sequence joins TRBV10-3 and TRBJ2-7; 10 bases map to TRBD1. The germline V gene encodes CDR1 ENHRY and CDR2 SYGVKD. V was clipped by 11 bases and J by 7 bases; unmatched bases: 11. This CDR3 has 13 amino acids. This CDR3 is CAAKSGTGVEQYF. Here the CDR3 DNA reads TGTGCCGCAAAGTCCGGGACAGGGGTTGAGCAGTACTTC.

This clonotype was counted at least ten times. The chain couples TRBV7-6 to TRBJ2-1; 7 bases are a match to TRBD2. The V gene's germline CDR1 is SGHVS and CDR2 FNYEAQ. V was clipped by 6 bases and J by 5 bases; unmatched bases: 4. The CDR3 covers 13 residues. The CDR3 DNA follows: TGTGCCAGCAGGGGGACTAAAAACAATGAGCAGTTCTTC. Protein sequence: CASRGTKNNEQFF.

This clonotype appeared many times. This sequence joins TRBV20-1 and TRBJ2-2, with D perhaps matching TRBD2 (6 bases). CDR1 is DFQATT and CDR2 is SNEGSKA in the germline V gene (reference sequence). This CDR3 spans 14 amino acids. V lost 2 bases, J lost 6 bases, and 13 bases lay in between. The CDR3 loop reads CSARSSRLAGELFF. Written as DNA, the CDR3 is TGCAGTGCTAGAAGTTCCCGACTAGCCGGGGAGCTGTTTTTT.

This clonotype was found many times. This chain connects TRBV4-1 to TRBJ1-6; 7 bases are shared with TRBD1. The CDR3 runs to 15 residues. The trim removed 10 bases at V and 7 bases at J, leaving 13 bases unmatched. Germline lookup yields CDR1 MGHRA and CDR2 YSYEKL. CDR3 in amino acids: CATRQGGGINSPLHF. CDR3 DNA sequence: TGCGCCACCCGACAGGGAGGGGGGATAAATTCACCCCTCCACTTT.

This clonotype occurred many times. The chain recombines TRBV7-2 with TRBJ2-5; D unresolved. Trimming pared 2 bases from V and 4 bases from J, leaving 8 bases between. Looked up from germline, CDR1 is SGHTA and CDR2 is FQGNSA. This CDR3 comprises 13 residues. The CDR3 here is CASSLRIPETQYF. CDR3 nucleotide sequence: TGTGCCAGCAGCTTAAGAATCCCAGAGACCCAGTACTTC.

The genes are TRBV7-9 and TRBJ1-1, with a possible D match to TRBD1 (5 bases). V lost 5 bases and J lost 4, with 14 bases in between. The germline CDR1 and CDR2 sequences are SEHNR and FQNEAQ (reference sequence). The CDR3 covers 14 residues. The CDR3 DNA reads TGTGCCAGCAGCCAAAGAGGGGTATCCACTGAAGCTTTCTTT. It yields the protein CASSQRGVSTEAFF.

The chain employs TRBV4-3 and TRBJ1-5; no reliable D call. The germline V gene encodes CDR1 LGHNA and CDR2 YSLEER. The V gene lost 0 bases and the J gene lost 5 bases, with 5 bases spanning the gap. The CDR3 runs 13 residues. The CDR3 loop reads CASSQERDQPQHF. The CDR3 bases are TGCGCCAGCAGCCAAGAAAGGGATCAGCCCCAGCATTTT.

This clonotype was seen repeatedly, ten times or more. The chain employs TRBV7-3 and TRBJ1-2, with D possibly being TRBD1 (6 bases). V lost 1 base, J lost 7 bases, and 25 bases lay in between. Germline loops: CDR1 SGHTA, CDR2 FQGTGA. CDR3 length equals 18 residues. The CDR3 here is CASSLKGGQGAASFGYTF. CDR3 DNA: TGTGCCAGCAGCTTAAAAGGGGGTCAGGGAGCAGCGAGTTTTGGCTACACCTTC.

Details on this clonotype: The junction shows a germline mismatch at one end, possibly a read error. V gene TRBV7-7 combines with J gene TRBJ2-5; 7 bases fit TRBD1. Germline V lookup: CDR1 SSHAT, CDR2 FNYEAQ (reference sequence). This CDR3 has 18 amino acids. The DNA of the CDR3 is TGTGCTAGCAGCCGCCTCCCCGACAGGGTTTGGGGCAAAGAGACCCAGTACTTC. This gives the protein CASSRLPDRVWGKETQYF.

V is TRBV27 and J is TRBJ2-5; 8 bases match TRBD2. Germline CDR1 reads MNHEY; CDR2 reads SMNVEV (reference sequence). The CDR3 contains 18 residues. V shed 8 bases and J 2 bases; nucleotides not matched to a gene: 19. The CDR3 spells CASRGGGITRGEQETQYF. The DNA of the CDR3 is TGTGCCAGCCGAGGGGGAGGGATTACGCGGGGGGAACAAGAGACCCAGTACTTC.

This clonotype was observed at least ten times. The genes are TRBV7-2 and TRBJ2-3, with D possibly being TRBD2 (5 bases). The CDR3 runs to 16 residues. Germline V lookup: CDR1 SGHTA, CDR2 FQGNSA. Trimming pared 1 base from V and 3 bases from J, leaving 14 bases between. The CDR3 reads CASSLGAGWMTDTQYF. CDR3 sequence (DNA): TGTGCCAGCAGCTTAGGGGCGGGCTGGATGACAGATACGCAGTATTTT.

In this sample, this clonotype turned up many times. This rearrangement joins TRBV5-1 to TRBJ2-1; D may be TRBD1 or TRBD2 (6 bases each). The CDR3 has 14 amino acids. V gave up 0 bases and J gave up 6 bases, with 10 bases separating them. Germline CDR1 reads SGHRS; CDR2 reads YFSETQ. DNA of the CDR3: TGCGCCAGCAGCTTGGAGGGGGGAGTCAATGAGCAGTTCTTC. Residues: CASSLEGGVNEQFF.

This clonotype was counted many times. The chain is built from TRBV2 and TRBJ2-2, with a weak D call TRBD1 (6 bases). The CDR3 sequence is 15 residues long. Trimming removed 6 bases from V and 6 bases from J, with 17 bases in between. Germline V gene lookup returns CDR1 SNHLY and CDR2 FYNNEI. CDR3 residues: CASRAGAPLAGELFF. As DNA, the CDR3 is TGTGCCAGCAGGGCAGGGGCCCCGCTCGCCGGGGAGCTGTTTTTT.